The next 10 T cell receptor beta chains were all read from a single sample in a study of T cells in Graves' hyperthyroidism and ophthalmopathy. RNA transcripts gave rise to amplified TCR beta CDR3 regions. The HTBI primer set was used in a first-round RT-PCR of the TCR CDR3. Each CDR3 protein is one row after TCRdb ran MiXCR on the multiplex PCR reads. The sample carries around 700,000 distinct CDR3 sequences, roughly a sixth recorded once. Sequenced: blood. These receptors were collected from a woman aged 45-65 years with Graves' hyperthyroidism that later progressed to Graves' ophthalmopathy.

This clonotype was seen a few times. The chain employs TRBV6-1 and TRBJ2-1, with 10 bases that match TRBD1. This CDR3 comprises 16 residues. Germline lookup yields CDR1 MNHNS and CDR2 SASEGT. V dropped 4 bases and J dropped 2; count of bases not matched to a gene: 5. This CDR3 is CASSADGQGAYNEQFF. The CDR3 DNA follows: TGTGCCAGCAGTGCCGACGGACAGGGGGCCTACAATGAGCAGTTCTTC.

A few counts support this clonotype. This chain connects TRBV9 to TRBJ2-5; TRBD2 matches at 14 bases. In germline, CDR1 is SGDLS, CDR2 YYNGEE. V was clipped by 0 bases and J by 5 bases; unmatched bases: 6. The CDR3 is made up of 17 amino acids. The CDR3 DNA reads as TGTGCCAGCAGCGTAGGGACTAGCGGGGGGACAAGGGAGACCCAGTACTTC. Translating it yields CASSVGTSGGTRETQYF.

The V gene is TRBV29-1, the J gene TRBJ1-4, with 9 bases aligning to TRBD1. CDR1 SQVTM and CDR2 ANQGSEA come from the germline V gene. The V and J ends lost 6 bases and 4 bases, in that order; junction bases with no gene match: 6. CDR3 size: 14 residues. CDR3 in DNA: TGCAGCGTCAAACCGGGACAGGGTAATGAAAAACTGTTTTTT. Translation: CSVKPGQGNEKLFF.

Written as DNA, the CDR3 is TGTGCCAGCAGTTTTATGGGGGGGACAGGAAGGTTCACTGAAGCTTTCTTT. Translated, it gives CASSFMGGTGRFTEAFF. V usage is TRBV12-3 or TRBV12-4 and J usage is TRBJ1-1, with TRBD1 matching 8 bases. Trimming took 3 bases from V and 4 from J; bases not matched to a gene: 13. CDR3 size: 17 residues.

The J gene is TRBJ2-1, the V gene TRBV18, with D perhaps matching TRBD2 (7 bases). The V and J ends lost 0 bases and 0 bases respectively, with 18 bases between them. From germline, CDR1 is KGHSH and CDR2 LQKENI. The CDR3 consists of 19 residues. CDR3 amino acids: CASSPPWRGKRGSYNEQFF. CDR3 nucleotides: TGTGCCAGCTCACCACCTTGGAGGGGGAAGCGGGGCTCCTACAATGAGCAGTTCTTC.

The genes are TRBV3-1 and TRBJ1-3; possible D gene TRBD1, 5 bases. CDR3 length: 15 amino acids. Germline assignment: CDR1 LGHDT and CDR2 YNNKEL (reference sequence). The V end lost 1 base, the J end lost 2 bases, and 9 bases lay between the germline ends. CDR3 sequence: CASSQAEGTGNTIYF. CDR3 DNA: TGTGCCAGCAGCCAAGCCGAGGGGACTGGAAACACCATATATTTT. Drawing the rest from reference TRBV3-1 and TRBJ1-3, the complete variable domain is DTAVSQTPKYLVTQMGNDKSIKCEQNLGHDTMYWYKQDSKKFLKIMFSYNNKELIINETVPNRFSPKSPDKAHLNLHINSLELGDSAVYFCASSQAEGTGNTIYFGEGSWLTVV.

At least ten counts were recorded for this clonotype. The CDR3 nucleotides read TGTGCCAGTACAGACAGGGGTGCTGGAAACACCATATATTTT. It is translated as CASTDRGAGNTIYF. This rearrangement joins TRBV2 to TRBJ1-3, with 8 bases fitting TRBD1. Germline values: CDR1 SNHLY, CDR2 FYNNEI. This CDR3 is 14 amino acids long. J was trimmed by 2 bases and V by 9 bases; bases with no gene match: 6.

This clonotype occurred a few times. The chain joins TRBV7-9 to TRBJ2-5; possibly TRBD1 for D (6 bases). The V end lost 1 base, the J end lost 5 bases, and 17 bases lay between the germline ends. The germline V gene encodes CDR1 SEHNR and CDR2 FQNEAQ (reference sequence). CDR3 size: 16 residues. CDR3 sequence: CASSLGGTPQRETQYF. CDR3 DNA sequence: TGTGCCAGCAGCTTAGGTGGGACACCTCAGAGGGAGACCCAGTACTTC.

V gene TRBV20-1 combines with J gene TRBJ1-5; a weak D match, TRBD1 (5 bases). The CDR3 consists of 14 residues. Trimming removed 3 bases from V and 6 bases from J, with 15 bases in between. In germline, CDR1 is DFQATT, CDR2 SNEGSKA (reference sequence). The CDR3 region is CSASSGRVGQPQHF. CDR3 sequence (DNA): TGCAGTGCTAGTTCTGGCAGGGTCGGTCAGCCCCAGCATTTT.

The sample holds many counts of this clonotype. The chain links TRBV18 to TRBJ2-7; the D is unclear. Trimming stripped 2 bases from V and 1 base from J, with 15 bases between. This CDR3 has 16 amino acids. From germline, CDR1 is KGHSH and CDR2 LQKENI. In nucleotides, the CDR3 is TGTGCCAGCTCACCAGCTTCGGCGGCTGGATCCTACGAGCAGTACTTC. Encoded protein: CASSPASAAGSYEQYF.